This T cell receptor (beta chain) was identified during a study of CD8 T cells in Susac syndrome. About this clonotype itself: The antigen remains unidentified.

This CDR3 region has 14 residues. V was pared by 6 bases and J by 6 bases, with 14 bases between. Germline assignment: CDR1 SNHLY and CDR2 FYNNEI. Sequencing of TCR beta drew on CD8+ and CD4+ T cells from blood. Random hexamers primed reverse transcription of about 0.5 to 1 ug RNA. Amplification of TCR beta CDR3 by immunoSEQ multiplex PCR spanned 54 Vbeta and 13 Jbeta. Using its own MiXCR run on the immunoSEQ multiplex PCR reads, TCRdb lists one record per CDR3 protein. In the table there are some 110,000 distinct CDR3 sequences, roughly 95% of which are singletons. Regarding the study as a whole: Peak Susac CD8+ clonal expansion was seen in TEMRA cells and active patients.

The receptor was derived from a human donor with Susac syndrome. The V and J genes are TRBV2 and TRBJ2-2; D may be TRBD1 or TRBD2 (6 bases each). The specimen sequenced was CD8+ T cells from PBMCs. CDR3 sequence (DNA): TGTGCCAGCAGGGGAGGACAGTCCGCCGGGGAGCTGTTTTTT. Its protein product is CASRGGQSAGELFF.